This T cell receptor beta chain was profiled in a study of siplizumab effects on memory and regulatory T cells. Study-level points and caveats: Naive T cells apparently outstripped memory cells in diversity and seemed major alloresponse contributors. Among mappable alloreactive CD4+ clones, the Treg-derived fraction averaged 68.8% with siplizumab versus more than 25% in controls. Among alloreactive clones, only a minor fraction mapped to unstimulated subsets.

Clones were sequenced by immunoSEQ multiplex PCR, and TCRdb holds only the in-frame ones, with some missing. The sample has tens of thousands of clones; nearly 95% are singletons. The sample holds a few counts of this clone. Antigen unknown. The germline V gene encodes CDR1 SGHDN and CDR2 FVKESK. The CDR3 sequence is 15 residues long. V was clipped by 6 bases and J by 6 bases, with 19 bases between them. Input material: CD8+ T cells sorted from blood. This rearrangement joins TRBV14 to TRBJ2-3; D is possibly TRBD1 (6 bases). The receptor was isolated from a human donor in good health. For the CDR3, the DNA is TGTGCCAGCAGTCTCATCCCCTACAGGGTGGATACGCAGTATTTT. This sequence encodes CASSLIPYRVDTQYF.